The rows below give T cell receptor beta chains drawn from one sample of a study of cytomegalovirus exposure and HLA in healthy donors. Only in-frame clones appear in the TCRdb table, and some are missing; sequencing was by immunoSEQ multiplex PCR. The data contain some 250,000 clones, around 88% of them singletons. The sequenced sample consisted of PBMCs. These receptors all stem from a woman in her twenties or thirties in good health and CMV-seropositive. Both conserved end residues are part of each CDR3. D genes are given only for firm matches. Size values are once, few and many counts, or a class for expanded clones, and some rows have none.

abundance,j_gene,d_gene,v_gene,CDR3nt,CDR3aa
.,TRBJ1-2,.,TRBV27,TGTGCCAGCAGTTTTTCCCCCCCCGATATAGCCTATGGCTACACCTTC,CASSFSPPDIAYGYTF
.,TRBJ2-6,.,TRBV15,TGTGCCACCAGCATTTGGGGGGTCTCCTCTGGGGCCAACGTCCTGACTTTC,CATSIWGVSSGANVLTF
once,TRBJ2-3,.,TRBV7-2,TGTGCCAGCAGCTTAGATTCGGGAGCTGGTACAGATACGCAGTATTTT,CASSLDSGAGTDTQYF
.,TRBJ2-6,.,TRBV27,TGTGCCAGCAGTTTAGTGCCCGCGGGGGGGGCCAACGTCCTGACTTTC,CASSLVPAGGANVLTF
.,TRBJ1-2,TRBD1,TRBV7-9,TGTGCCAGCAGCTGGCCCGGGACAGGGAACTATGGCTACACCTTC,CASSWPGTGNYGYTF
once,TRBJ1-2,.,TRBV11-3,TGTGCCAGCAGCATAACCGGGATTAACTATGGCTACACCTTC,CASSITGINYGYTF
.,TRBJ2-7,.,TRBV2,TGTGCCAGCAGTGTAAGTGACGTTGAGGGCTACGAGCAGTACTTC,CASSVSDVEGYEQYF
.,TRBJ2-7,TRBD1,TRBV5-6,TGTGCCAGCAGCTTGGGGACAGGGAGTGTGTACGAGCAGTACTTC,CASSLGTGSVYEQYF
.,TRBJ2-7,.,TRBV4-1,TGCGCCAGCAGCTATACTACAGGCTACGAGCAGTACTTC,CASSYTTGYEQYF
.,TRBJ2-1,.,TRBV9,TGTGCCAGCAGCGTATACGTGGAGAGCTCCTACAATGAGCAGTTCTTC,CASSVYVESSYNEQFF
.,TRBJ1-1,.,TRBV6-1,TGTGCCAGCAGTGAAATCCCGGTGAACACTGAAGCTTTCTTT,CASSEIPVNTEAFF
.,TRBJ2-7,.,TRBV14,TGTGCCAGCAGCCAAGTACTAGGGGGATCCTACGAGCAGTACTTC,CASSQVLGGSYEQYF
.,TRBJ2-3,.,TRBV4-2,TGTGCCAGCGGTCCGAGTCCCGCAGATACGCAGTATTTT,CASGPSPADTQYF
few,TRBJ1-2,.,TRBV15,TGTGCCACCAGCAGAGATTATAACGGGGATGGCTACACCTTC,CATSRDYNGDGYTF
.,TRBJ2-3,TRBD2,TRBV11-3,TGTGCCAGCAGCTTAGGCCGGCGGGAGGCTAACACAGATACGCAGTATTTT,CASSLGRREANTDTQYF
.,TRBJ1-2,.,TRBV13,TGTGCCAGCAGCTTACTGAACAATAACTATGGCTACACCTTC,CASSLLNNNYGYTF
.,TRBJ2-2,.,TRBV10-3,TGTGCCATCATGGGGCTCACCGGGGAGCTGTTTTTT,CAIMGLTGELFF
.,TRBJ1-1,.,TRBV5-4,TGTGCCAGCAGCTTCCTACAGGGCATCAACACTGAAGCTTTCTTT,CASSFLQGINTEAFF
.,TRBJ1-3,.,TRBV28,TGTGCCAGCTTACATTCCTCTGGAAACACCATATATTTT,CASLHSSGNTIYF
once,TRBJ1-2,TRBD1,TRBV11-2,TGTGCCAGCAGCCACGGACAGGCTCGTTATGGCTACACCTTC,CASSHGQARYGYTF
few,TRBJ2-3,.,TRBV21-1,TGTGCCAGCAGCCGGGACAGGGGCACAGATACGCAGTATTTT,CASSRDRGTDTQYF
.,TRBJ2-4,.,TRBV16,TGTGCCAGCAGCCAAGACAGGTCGAGAAACATTCAGTACTTC,CASSQDRSRNIQYF
.,TRBJ2-3,.,TRBV19,TGTGCCAGTAACGCAGACAGGGGGCTAGCGGGGCCGAACACAGATACGCAGTATTTT,CASNADRGLAGPNTDTQYF
.,TRBJ2-4,TRBD2,TRBV2,TGTGCCAGCAAAGGGAGGGCGGTACTAGCCAAAAACATTCAGTACTTC,CASKGRAVLAKNIQYF
few,TRBJ1-4,.,TRBV30,TGTGCCTGGAGTGTCGGGACTCTGGGGGAAAAACTGTTTTTT,CAWSVGTLGEKLFF
.,TRBJ2-1,TRBD1,TRBV28,TGTGCCAGCAGTCCTCCGGGACAGGGGTACAATGAGCAGTTCTTC,CASSPPGQGYNEQFF
.,TRBJ2-1,TRBD2,TRBV5-6,TGTGCCAGCAGCTTGGATAGCGGGAGTAAATACAATGAGCAGTTCTTC,CASSLDSGSKYNEQFF
.,TRBJ2-7,TRBD1,TRBV7-9,TGTGCCAGCAGCTTATTGGGGACAGGGGATGACTACGAGCAGTACTTC,CASSLLGTGDDYEQYF
once,TRBJ2-1,TRBD1,TRBV5-1,TGCGCCAGCAGCTTGATGCACAGGGGGCCCTACAATGAGCAGTTCTTC,CASSLMHRGPYNEQFF
.,TRBJ1-5,.,TRBV5-6,TGTGCCAGCAGCTTTGGTGGAGGCCTCCAGCCCCAGCATTTT,CASSFGGGLQPQHF
.,TRBJ2-7,.,TRBV27,TGTGCCAGCATATCAGGAACCTACGAGCAGTACTTC,CASISGTYEQYF
.,TRBJ2-7,TRBD1,TRBV18,TGTGCCAGCTCACCTACCCTAACAGGGGGCGCAGGGGAGCAGTACTTC,CASSPTLTGGAGEQYF
.,TRBJ2-7,TRBD1,TRBV27,TGTGCCAGCAGACAGGACAGGGGCGGTAGTTACGAGCAGTACTTC,CASRQDRGGSYEQYF
.,TRBJ2-3,TRBD2,TRBV4-1,TGCGCCAGCAGCCAAACAGCGGGAGTCCCCACAGATACGCAGTATTTT,CASSQTAGVPTDTQYF
.,TRBJ1-4,TRBD1,TRBV5-1,TGCGCCAGCAGCCCTGGACAGGGAGAAGAAAAACTGTTTTTT,CASSPGQGEEKLFF
once,TRBJ2-1,.,TRBV4-2,TGTGCCAGCAGCCCGCCGGCGGGTGTGTATGAGCAGTTCTTC,CASSPPAGVYEQFF
few,TRBJ2-7,.,TRBV7-2,TGTGCCAGCAGCTTCATCCCCGCGGGGACCTACGAGCAGTACTTC,CASSFIPAGTYEQYF
.,TRBJ2-7,.,TRBV4-1,TGCGCCAGCAGCCAAGAATTGTTGCTAGCCGTCTACGAGCAGTACTTC,CASSQELLLAVYEQYF
.,TRBJ2-1,TRBD2,TRBV5-1,TGCGCCAGCAGCTTGGCTAGCGGGAGTTACAATGAGCAGTTCTTC,CASSLASGSYNEQFF
.,TRBJ1-2,.,TRBV30,TGTGCCTGGAGCCCCGACAGAGTCCAGGGCTACACCTTC,CAWSPDRVQGYTF
.,TRBJ2-1,TRBD2,TRBV6-1,TGTGCCAGCAGTGTGTTTGGTACTAGCGAGGACAATGAGCAGTTCTTC,CASSVFGTSEDNEQFF
.,TRBJ1-1,.,TRBV20-1,TGCAGTGCATATACCACAGGTGAAGCTTTCTTT,CSAYTTGEAFF
.,TRBJ1-1,.,TRBV6-5,TGTGCCAGCAGTTTTTCCCCACATCGCACTGAAGCTTTCTTT,CASSFSPHRTEAFF
.,TRBJ2-7,.,TRBV4-2,TGTGCCAGCAGCCAAGATTTGACTTCCCACGAGCAGTACTTC,CASSQDLTSHEQYF
.,TRBJ2-1,TRBD2,TRBV13,TGTGCCAGCAGCTTAGGCCTAGCGGGAATAAATGAGCAGTTCTTC,CASSLGLAGINEQFF
.,TRBJ2-2,.,TRBV30,TGTGCCTGGGACGGCGCGAAGAGCGTTACGAACACCGGGGAGCTGTTTTTT,CAWDGAKSVTNTGELFF
.,TRBJ2-4,.,TRBV15,TGTGCCACCAGCGGACAAGTAGCCAAAAACATTCAGTACTTC,CATSGQVAKNIQYF
.,TRBJ2-1,TRBD2,TRBV10-3,TGTGCCATCAGTGAGGCTAGCGGGGATTACAATGAGCAGTTCTTC,CAISEASGDYNEQFF